This TCR beta chain was sequenced in a study of cytomegalovirus exposure and HLA in healthy donors. Study-wide findings and caveats: Follow-up analysis later connected one missense variant in DCLRE1C with trimming of TCR beta V- and J-genes.

PCR was performed using 60 Vbeta and 13 Jbeta primers. Measured with immunoSEQ multiplex PCR; TCRdb has only the in-frame clones, and not every one. The sample holds 90,000 to 150,000 clones; 74% are singletons and the top ten take just over 2%. To note about this clone: Antigen unknown.

This clonotype was sampled from a human donor in good health. The source material was PBMCs.

As DNA, the CDR3 is TGTGCCAGCAGCGTCTCACCCGGGTCCCTAGGAGACATTCAGTACTTC. It encodes CASSVSPGSLGDIQYF. The chain combines TRBV9 with TRBJ2-4, with D unresolved. V was cut by 2 bases and J by 8 bases, with 20 bases left in between. The germline gives CDR1 SGDLS, CDR2 YYNGEE. The CDR3 consists of 16 residues.